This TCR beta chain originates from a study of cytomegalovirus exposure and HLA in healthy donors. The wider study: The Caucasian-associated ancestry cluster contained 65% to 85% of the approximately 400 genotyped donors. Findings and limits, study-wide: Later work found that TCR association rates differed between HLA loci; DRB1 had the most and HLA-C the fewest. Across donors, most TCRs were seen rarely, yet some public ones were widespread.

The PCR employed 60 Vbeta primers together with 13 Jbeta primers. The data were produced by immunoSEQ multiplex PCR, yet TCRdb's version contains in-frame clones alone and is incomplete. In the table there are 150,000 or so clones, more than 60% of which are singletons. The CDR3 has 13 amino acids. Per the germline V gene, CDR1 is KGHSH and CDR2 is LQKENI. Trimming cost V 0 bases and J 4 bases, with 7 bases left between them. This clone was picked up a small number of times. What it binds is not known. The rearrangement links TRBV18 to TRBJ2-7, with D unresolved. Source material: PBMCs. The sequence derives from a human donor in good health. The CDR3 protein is CASSPPSQYEQYF. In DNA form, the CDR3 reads TGTGCCAGCTCACCACCGTCACAATACGAGCAGTACTTC.